Below, 19 T cell receptor beta chains from the same sample are listed, as sequenced in a study of siplizumab effects on memory and regulatory T cells. Measured with immunoSEQ multiplex PCR; TCRdb has only the in-frame clones, and not every one. Of over 90,000 clones in the sample, around nine tenths were seen once. The sample taken for sequencing was CD4+ T cells sorted from blood. All receptors come from a human donor in good health.

The chain couples TRBV19 to TRBJ1-1; D is perhaps TRBD1 (5 bases). Per the germline V gene, CDR1 is LNHDA and CDR2 is SQIVND (reference sequence). The V end lost 5 bases, the J end lost 5 bases, and 12 bases lay between the germline ends. This CDR3 contains 13 residues. CDR3 DNA sequence: TGTGCCAGTAGTCAGGGAGTAGGGACTGAAGCTTTCTTT. Protein sequence: CASSQGVGTEAFF.

The V call is TRBV28, the J call TRBJ1-5, with TRBD1 identical over 7 bases. V lost 5 bases, J lost 7 bases, and 5 bases stayed unmatched. The CDR3 totals 13 residues. Germline CDR1 and CDR2: MDHEN and SYDVKM. CDR3 nucleotide sequence: TGTGCCAGCAGTCGTAACAGGGGACAGCCCCAGCATTTT. This encodes CASSRNRGQPQHF. Looking up the rest from reference TRBV28 and TRBJ1-5 gives the full variable domain: DVKVTQSSRYLVKRTGEKVFLECVQDMDHENMFWYRQDPGLGLRLIYFSYDVKMKEKGDIPEGYSVSREKKERFSLILESASTNQTSMYLCASSRNRGQPQHFGDGTRLSIL.

The chain links TRBV7-9 to TRBJ1-6, with a possible D match to TRBD1 (6 bases). The V gene's germline CDR1 is SEHNR and CDR2 FQNEAQ (reference sequence). V was shortened by 7 bases and J by 4 bases, with 11 bases between the two germline ends. This CDR3 is built from 14 residues. The CDR3: CASTAGAYNSPLHF. The CDR3 nucleotides read TGTGCCAGCACGGCGGGGGCTTATAATTCACCCCTCCACTTT. Drawing the rest from reference TRBV7-9 and TRBJ1-6, the complete variable domain is DTGVSQNPRHKITKRGQNVTFRCDPISEHNRLYWYRQTLGQGPEFLTYFQNEAQLEKSRLLSDRFSAERPKGSFSTLEIQRTEQGDSAMYLCASTAGAYNSPLHFGNGTRLTVT.

The genes are TRBV7-3 and TRBJ2-3; possibly TRBD1 or TRBD2 for D (5 bases each). CDR1 and CDR2 from the germline V gene are SGHTA and FQGTGA. V was shortened by 5 bases and J by 3 bases, with 21 bases between the two germline ends. The CDR3 is made up of 17 amino acids. CDR3 nucleotides: TGTGCCAGCAGCGGAGGAGTGTCGGGGAAGGGGACAGATACGCAGTATTTT. It specifies CASSGGVSGKGTDTQYF.

The J gene is TRBJ2-1, the V gene TRBV29-1; 10 bases are a match to TRBD2. The V and J ends lost 6 bases and 12 bases, in that order; junction bases with no gene match: 20. The CDR3 runs 16 residues. The germline CDR1 and CDR2 sequences are SQVTM and ANQGSEA. CDR3 sequence: CSVVGLAGVIGSGQFF. The CDR3, as DNA: TGCAGCGTGGTGGGGCTAGCGGGAGTCATCGGCAGCGGGCAGTTCTTC.

This rearrangement joins TRBV5-8 to TRBJ2-3; 8 bases map to TRBD2. V gave up 4 bases and J gave up 3 bases; unmatched junction bases: 4. The CDR3 has 14 amino acids. Germline loops: CDR1 SGHTS, CDR2 YDEGEE. CDR3 protein: CASSNGGRTDTQYF. CDR3 DNA: TGTGCCAGCAGCAACGGCGGGAGGACAGATACGCAGTATTTT.

A few counts support this clone. J is TRBJ1-1 and V is TRBV28; unclear D gene. Trimming removed 3 bases at V and 5 bases at J, with 13 bases between. The CDR3 length is 14 residues. CDR1 and CDR2 (germline): MDHEN, SYDVKM. CDR3 DNA sequence: TGTGCCAGCAGTTTGACTCAAATGGGAACTGAAGCTTTCTTT. This sequence encodes CASSLTQMGTEAFF.

CDR3 DNA: TGCGCCAGCAGCGAGGGATACGCAACTAATGAAAAACTGTTTTTT. It translates to CASSEGYATNEKLFF. The V call is TRBV5-1, the J call TRBJ1-4; D not resolved. CDR1 and CDR2 (germline): SGHRS, YFSETQ. V was trimmed by 4 bases and J by 0 bases, leaving 10 bases between them. The CDR3 is 15 amino acids.

The chain has TRBV28 and TRBJ2-1; 10 bases are a match to TRBD2. The V and J ends lost 5 bases and 3 bases, in that order; junction bases with no gene match: 7. This CDR3 spans 16 amino acids. Per the germline V gene, CDR1 is MDHEN and CDR2 is SYDVKM. CDR3: CASSTLLAGIYNEQFF. Written as DNA, the CDR3 is TGTGCCAGCAGTACATTACTAGCGGGAATCTACAATGAGCAGTTCTTC.

The chain employs TRBV6-5 and TRBJ2-7; 8 positions agree with TRBD2. The ends lost 4 bases at V and 5 bases at J; junction bases unmatched: 10. CDR3 size: 15 residues. Germline V gene sequence: CDR1 MNHEY, CDR2 SVGAGI. The CDR3 bases are TGTGCCAGCAGTTCCGCTACGGGAGGGCCAGACGAGCAGTACTTC. Amino acids: CASSSATGGPDEQYF.

The chain uses TRBV7-8 and TRBJ2-7, with 8 bases identical to TRBD1. Germline CDR1 and CDR2: SGHVS and FQNEAQ. The junction had 17 bases not matched to a gene; V was cut back by 2 bases and J by 11 bases. The CDR3 is made up of 16 amino acids. The CDR3 loop is CASSLRQGSTPTREYF. The CDR3 region has the DNA TGTGCCAGCAGCTTAAGACAGGGGTCAACTCCTACTCGAGAGTACTTC.

The rearrangement links TRBV29-1 to TRBJ2-3; D might be TRBD1 (5 bases). Trimming took 8 bases from V and 4 from J, leaving 19 bases between them. CDR1 and CDR2 from the germline V gene are SQVTM and ANQGSEA. This CDR3 comprises 14 residues. The CDR3 sequence is CSPLGPTFSDTQYF. CDR3 nucleotide sequence: TGCAGCCCCCTGGGGCCGACATTTTCAGATACGCAGTATTTT.

The chain couples TRBV19 to TRBJ1-5; 8 bases fit TRBD1. The CDR3 is made up of 14 amino acids. J lost 4 bases, V lost 4 bases, and 3 bases had no gene match. The germline gives CDR1 LNHDA, CDR2 SQIVND (reference sequence). The CDR3: CASSTTGGNQPQHF. CDR3 coding DNA: TGTGCCAGTAGTACCACAGGGGGGAATCAGCCCCAGCATTTT.

V and J are TRBV27 and TRBJ2-1; 8 bases are a match to TRBD2. From germline, CDR1 is MNHEY and CDR2 SMNVEV (reference sequence). V trimming: 1 base; J trimming: 1 base; junction bases outside the gene matches: 6. This CDR3 region has 17 residues. CDR3 sequence reads: CASSLYGRGRSYNEQFF. Here the CDR3 DNA reads TGTGCCAGCAGTTTATACGGGAGGGGTCGATCCTACAATGAGCAGTTCTTC.

This clone came up a few times. The chain employs TRBV11-2 and TRBJ2-2; 7 positions match TRBD2. CDR1 and CDR2 from the germline V gene are SGHAT and FQNNGV. The V segment lost 8 bases and the J segment 4 bases; nucleotides outside the gene matches: 22. The CDR3 covers 19 residues. The CDR3 region has the DNA TGTGCCAGCCTCGCGAGATTGGAGGGAGGGCCAAGTGGCACCGGGGAGCTGTTTTTT. This encodes CASLARLEGGPSGTGELFF. Full variable domain (remainder filled in from reference TRBV11-2 and TRBJ2-2): EAGVAQSPRYKIIEKRQSVAFWCNPISGHATLYWYQQILGQGPKLLIQFQNNGVVDDSQLPKDRFSAERLKGVDSTLKIQPAKLEDSAVYLCASLARLEGGPSGTGELFFGEGSRLTVL.

V and J are TRBV5-6 and TRBJ1-3, with D tentatively TRBD1 (5 bases). The CDR3 totals 15 residues. The germline V gene has CDR1 SGHDT and CDR2 YYEEEE. The V and J ends lost 2 bases and 11 bases respectively, with 20 bases between them. The CDR3 coding sequence is TGTGCCAGCAGCTTTTTTTCCCAAGTTTTGGGACCCATATATTTT. Protein sequence: CASSFFSQVLGPIYF. Together with reference TRBV5-6 and TRBJ1-3, the CDR3 gives the full variable domain: DAGVTQSPTHLIKTRGQQVTLRCSPKSGHDTVSWYQQALGQGPQFIFQYYEEEERQRGNFPDRFSGHQFPNYSSELNVNALLLGDSALYLCASSFFSQVLGPIYFGEGSWLTVV.

This clone was seen a single time. The chain joins TRBV19 to TRBJ1-1, with D perhaps TRBD1 (5 bases). The germline CDR1 and CDR2 sequences are LNHDA and SQIVND (reference sequence). The CDR3 is 13 residues long. CDR3 sequence reads: CATTGVGRTEAFF. In DNA form, the CDR3 reads TGTGCAACAACGGGGGTCGGAAGGACTGAAGCTTTCTTT.

The chain couples TRBV9 to TRBJ2-3, with TRBD2 identical over 10 bases. With V trimmed by 4 bases and J by 0 bases, 5 bases remained unmatched. Germline V CDR1 and CDR2: SGDLS, YYNGEE. The CDR3 consists of 16 residues. This CDR3 is CASSSGLAASTDTQYF. The CDR3 bases are TGTGCCAGCAGCTCAGGACTAGCGGCTAGCACAGATACGCAGTATTTT.

The chain joins TRBV29-1 to TRBJ2-3; tentatively, D is TRBD2 (5 bases). The germline V gene encodes CDR1 SQVTM and CDR2 ANQGSEA. The CDR3 has 13 residues. Deletions cut 7 bases from V and 1 base from J, with 12 bases between. CDR3 loop: CSAAGLGTDTQYF. CDR3 nucleotides: TGCAGCGCTGCCGGACTCGGCACAGATACGCAGTATTTT.